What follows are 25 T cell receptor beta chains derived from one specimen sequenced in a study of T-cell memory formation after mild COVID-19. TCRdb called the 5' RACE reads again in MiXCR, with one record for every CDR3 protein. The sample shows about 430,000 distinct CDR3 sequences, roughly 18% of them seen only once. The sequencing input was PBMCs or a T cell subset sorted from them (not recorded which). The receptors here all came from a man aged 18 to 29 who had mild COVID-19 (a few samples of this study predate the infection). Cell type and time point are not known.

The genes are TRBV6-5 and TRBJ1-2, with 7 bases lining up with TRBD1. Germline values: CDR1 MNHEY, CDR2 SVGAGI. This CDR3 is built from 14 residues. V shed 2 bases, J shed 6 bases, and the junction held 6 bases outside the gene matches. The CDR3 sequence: CASSYDRVGHGYTF. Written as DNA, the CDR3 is TGTGCCAGCAGTTACGACAGGGTGGGGCATGGCTACACCTTC.

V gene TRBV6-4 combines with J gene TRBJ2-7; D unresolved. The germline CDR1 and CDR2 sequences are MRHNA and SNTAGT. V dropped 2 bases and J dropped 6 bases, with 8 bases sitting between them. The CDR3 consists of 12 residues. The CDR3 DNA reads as TGTGCCAGCAGTGACGGGTACGCCGAGCAGTACGTC. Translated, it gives CASSDGYAEQYV.

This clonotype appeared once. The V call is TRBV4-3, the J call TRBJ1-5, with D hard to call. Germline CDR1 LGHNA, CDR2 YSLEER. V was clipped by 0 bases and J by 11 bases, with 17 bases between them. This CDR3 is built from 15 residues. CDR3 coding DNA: TGCGCCAGCAGCCAAGATCTGGGAGGAGCTAAGGCCCAGCATTTT. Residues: CASSQDLGGAKAQHF.

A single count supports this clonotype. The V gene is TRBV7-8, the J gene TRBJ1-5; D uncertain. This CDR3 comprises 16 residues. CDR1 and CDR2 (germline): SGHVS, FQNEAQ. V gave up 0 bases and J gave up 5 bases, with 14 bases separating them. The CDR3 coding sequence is TGTGCCAGCAGCTTAGCGCTTTGGGAAAAGGATCAGCCCCAGCATTTT. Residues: CASSLALWEKDQPQHF.

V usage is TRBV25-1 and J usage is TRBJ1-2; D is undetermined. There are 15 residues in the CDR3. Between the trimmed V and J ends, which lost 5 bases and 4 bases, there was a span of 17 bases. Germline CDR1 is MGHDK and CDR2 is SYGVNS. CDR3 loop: CASSSELNTIYGYTF. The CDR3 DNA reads TGTGCCAGCAGTTCAGAGTTAAACACGATCTATGGCTACACCTTC.

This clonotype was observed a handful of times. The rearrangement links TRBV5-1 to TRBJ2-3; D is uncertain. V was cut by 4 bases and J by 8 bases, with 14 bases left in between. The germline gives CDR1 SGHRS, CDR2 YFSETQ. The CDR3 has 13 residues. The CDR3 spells CASSRPASGTQYF. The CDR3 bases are TGCGCCAGCAGCCGACCTGCTTCGGGTACGCAGTATTTT.

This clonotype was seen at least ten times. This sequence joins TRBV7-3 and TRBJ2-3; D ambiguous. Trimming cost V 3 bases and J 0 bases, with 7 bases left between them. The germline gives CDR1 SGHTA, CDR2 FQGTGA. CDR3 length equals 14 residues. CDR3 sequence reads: CASSFGLSTDTQYF. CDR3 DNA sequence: TGTGCCAGCAGCTTCGGGCTTAGCACAGATACGCAGTATTTT.

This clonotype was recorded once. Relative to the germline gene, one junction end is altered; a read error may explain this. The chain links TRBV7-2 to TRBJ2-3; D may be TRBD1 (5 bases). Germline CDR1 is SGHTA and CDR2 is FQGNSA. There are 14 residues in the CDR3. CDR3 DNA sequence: TGTGTCAGCAGCTTAGTACGACAGACAGATACGCAGTATTTT. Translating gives CVSSLVRQTDTQYF.

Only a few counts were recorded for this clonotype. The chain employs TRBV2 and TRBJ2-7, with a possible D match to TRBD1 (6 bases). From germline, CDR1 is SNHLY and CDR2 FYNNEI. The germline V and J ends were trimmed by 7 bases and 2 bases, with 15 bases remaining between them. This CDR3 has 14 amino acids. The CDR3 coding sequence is TGTGCCAGCACCGAAGGGAACAGGGCCTACGAGCAGTACTTC. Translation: CASTEGNRAYEQYF.

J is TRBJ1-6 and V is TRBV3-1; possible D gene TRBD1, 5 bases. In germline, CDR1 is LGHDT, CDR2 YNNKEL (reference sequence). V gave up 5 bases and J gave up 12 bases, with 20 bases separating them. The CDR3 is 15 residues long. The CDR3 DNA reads TGTGCCAGCAGCAGATTCGGACGGGGGGGAGGACCCCTCCACTTT. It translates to CASSRFGRGGGPLHF.

CDR3 nucleotides: TGTGCCAGCAGCCTAACAGGGGAGGACACTGAAGCTTTCTTT. Its protein is CASSLTGEDTEAFF. This sequence joins TRBV7-9 and TRBJ1-1; TRBD1 agrees at 7 bases. The junction had 6 bases not matched to a gene; V was cut back by 5 bases and J by 3 bases. The germline CDR1 and CDR2 sequences are SEHNR and FQNEAQ (reference sequence). The CDR3 covers 14 residues. The full variable domain, rest sourced from reference TRBV7-9 and TRBJ1-1, is DTGVSQNPRHKITKRGQNVTFRCDPISEHNRLYWYRQTLGQGPEFLTYFQNEAQLEKSRLLSDRFSAERPKGSFSTLEIQRTEQGDSAMYLCASSLTGEDTEAFFGQGTRLTVV.

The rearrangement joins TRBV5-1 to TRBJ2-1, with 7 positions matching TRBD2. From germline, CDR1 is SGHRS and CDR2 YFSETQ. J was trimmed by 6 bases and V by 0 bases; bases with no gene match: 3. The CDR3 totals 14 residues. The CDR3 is CASSLELASNEQFF. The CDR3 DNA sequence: TGCGCCAGCAGCTTGGAACTAGCGAGCAATGAGCAGTTCTTC.

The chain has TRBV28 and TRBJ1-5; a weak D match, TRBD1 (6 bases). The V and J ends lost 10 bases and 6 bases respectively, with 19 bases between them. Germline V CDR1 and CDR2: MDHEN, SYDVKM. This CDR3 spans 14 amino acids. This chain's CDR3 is CATGGAGGSQPQHF. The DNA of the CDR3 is TGTGCCACCGGGGGCGCCGGGGGGAGTCAGCCCCAGCATTTT.

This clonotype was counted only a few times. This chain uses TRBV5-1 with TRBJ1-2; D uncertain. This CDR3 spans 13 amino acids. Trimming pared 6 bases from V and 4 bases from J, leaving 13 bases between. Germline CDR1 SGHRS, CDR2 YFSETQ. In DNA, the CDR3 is TGCGCCAGCACCGGTGAGGAGTCCTATGGCTACACCTTC. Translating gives CASTGEESYGYTF.

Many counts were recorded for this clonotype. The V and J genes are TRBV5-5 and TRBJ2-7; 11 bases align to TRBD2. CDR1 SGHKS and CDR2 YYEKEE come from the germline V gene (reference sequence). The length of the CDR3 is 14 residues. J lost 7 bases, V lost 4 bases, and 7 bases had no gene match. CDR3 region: CASSTYSGGEEQYV. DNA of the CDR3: TGTGCCAGCAGCACATATAGCGGGGGGGAAGAGCAGTACGTC.

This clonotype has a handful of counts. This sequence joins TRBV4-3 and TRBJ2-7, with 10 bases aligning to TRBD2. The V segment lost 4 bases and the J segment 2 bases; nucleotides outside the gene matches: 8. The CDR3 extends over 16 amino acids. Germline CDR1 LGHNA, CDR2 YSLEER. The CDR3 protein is CASSPRLAGATYEQYF. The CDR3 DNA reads TGCGCCAGCAGCCCGCGACTAGCGGGCGCTACCTACGAGCAGTACTTC.

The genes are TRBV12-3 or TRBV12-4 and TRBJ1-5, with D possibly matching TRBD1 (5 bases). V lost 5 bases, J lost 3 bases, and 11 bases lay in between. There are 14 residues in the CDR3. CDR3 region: CASSGRGLNQPQHF. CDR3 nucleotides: TGTGCCAGCAGTGGGAGGGGTCTCAATCAGCCCCAGCATTTT.

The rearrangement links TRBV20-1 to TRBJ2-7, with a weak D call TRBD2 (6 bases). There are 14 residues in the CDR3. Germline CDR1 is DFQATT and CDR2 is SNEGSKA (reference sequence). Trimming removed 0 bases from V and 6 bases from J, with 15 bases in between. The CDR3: CSARDLVRLGEQYF. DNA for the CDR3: TGCAGTGCTAGAGATCTGGTTCGACTAGGCGAGCAGTACTTC.

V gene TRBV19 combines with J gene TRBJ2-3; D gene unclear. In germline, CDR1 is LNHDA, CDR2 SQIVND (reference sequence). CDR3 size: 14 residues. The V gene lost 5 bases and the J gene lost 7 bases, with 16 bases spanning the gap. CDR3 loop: CASSVGPEMNTQYF. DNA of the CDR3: TGTGCCAGTAGTGTCGGACCAGAAATGAATACGCAGTATTTT.

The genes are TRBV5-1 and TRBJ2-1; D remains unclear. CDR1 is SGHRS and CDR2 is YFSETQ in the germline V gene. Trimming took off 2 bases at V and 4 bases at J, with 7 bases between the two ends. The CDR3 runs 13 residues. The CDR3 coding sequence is TGCGCCAGCAGCTTAATACCTTACAATGAGCAGTTCTTC. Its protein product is CASSLIPYNEQFF.

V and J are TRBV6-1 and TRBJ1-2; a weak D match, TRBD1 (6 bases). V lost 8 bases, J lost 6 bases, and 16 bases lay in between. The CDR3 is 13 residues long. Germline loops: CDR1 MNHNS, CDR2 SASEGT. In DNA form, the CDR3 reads TGTGCCAGCTCCCCGATACAGGGCGATGGCTACACCTTC. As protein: CASSPIQGDGYTF.

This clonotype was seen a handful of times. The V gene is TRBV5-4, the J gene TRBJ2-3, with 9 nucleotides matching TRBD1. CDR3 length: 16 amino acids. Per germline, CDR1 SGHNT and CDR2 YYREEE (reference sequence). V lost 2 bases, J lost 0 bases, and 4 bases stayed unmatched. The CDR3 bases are TGTGCCAGCAGCTTCCTGACAGGGGGGAGCACAGATACGCAGTATTTT. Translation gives CASSFLTGGSTDTQYF. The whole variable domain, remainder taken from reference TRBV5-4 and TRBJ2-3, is ETGVTQSPTHLIKTRGQQVTLRCSSQSGHNTVSWYQQALGQGPQFIFQYYREEENGRGNFPPRFSGLQFPNYSSELNVNALELDDSALYLCASSFLTGGSTDTQYFGPGTRLTVL.

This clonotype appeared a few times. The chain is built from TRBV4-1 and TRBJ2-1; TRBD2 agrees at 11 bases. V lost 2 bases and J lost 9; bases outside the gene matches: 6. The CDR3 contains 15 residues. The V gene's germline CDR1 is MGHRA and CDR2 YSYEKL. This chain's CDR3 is CASSQPLAGGFEQFF. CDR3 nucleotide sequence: TGCGCCAGCAGCCAACCCCTAGCGGGGGGTTTTGAGCAGTTCTTC.

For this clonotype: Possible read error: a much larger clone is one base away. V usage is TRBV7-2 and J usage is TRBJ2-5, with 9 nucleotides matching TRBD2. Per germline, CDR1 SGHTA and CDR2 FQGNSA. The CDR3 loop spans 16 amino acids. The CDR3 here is CDSSLSLAGSQETQYF. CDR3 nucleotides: TGTGACAGCAGCTTATCCCTAGCGGGGAGTCAAGAGACCCAGTACTTC.

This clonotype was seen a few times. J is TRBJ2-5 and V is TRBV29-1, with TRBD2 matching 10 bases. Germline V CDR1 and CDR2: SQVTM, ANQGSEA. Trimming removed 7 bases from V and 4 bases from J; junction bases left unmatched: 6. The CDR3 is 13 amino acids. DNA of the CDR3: TGCAGCGCTGAGCGGGGGGGCCCAGAGACCCAGTACTTC. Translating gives CSAERGGPETQYF.